This entry lists 3 T cell receptor beta chains sequenced from one sample in a study of response to subunit inactivated influenza vaccine. TCRdb fed the RT-PCR reads into MiXCR, producing one record per CDR3 protein. The table has approximately 700,000 distinct CDR3 sequences, approximately 15% seen once. The sequences come from PBMCs from blood, collected 11 to 12 days after vaccination. These TCRs come from a man aged 45-65 years who received an inactivated influenza vaccine.

V and J are TRBV20-1 and TRBJ2-3; possible D gene TRBD2, 5 bases. V lost 0 bases and J 0 bases, leaving 10 bases between the germline ends. Germline-derived CDR1 and CDR2 are DFQATT and SNEGSKA (reference sequence). The CDR3 consists of 15 residues. CDR3 DNA: TGCAGTGCTAGAGATTGGAGGAAAAGCACAGATACGCAGTATTTT. It specifies CSARDWRKSTDTQYF.

This clonotype occurred a few times. The chain links TRBV5-1 to TRBJ2-3, with 13 bases matching TRBD2. CDR3 length equals 16 residues. Germline-derived CDR1 and CDR2 are SGHRS and YFSETQ. The trim removed 0 bases at V and 5 bases at J, leaving 3 bases unmatched. Here the CDR3 DNA reads TGCGCCAGCAGCTTGGGACTAGCGGGGGGAAAAGATACGCAGTATTTT. This codes for CASSLGLAGGKDTQYF.

The chain carries TRBV12-3 or TRBV12-4 and TRBJ2-7, with D hard to call. The CDR3 consists of 14 residues. Trimming removed 5 bases at V and 0 bases at J, with 11 bases between. Here the CDR3 reads CASSRTERSYEQYF. In DNA form, the CDR3 reads TGTGCCAGCAGTCGGACGGAACGCTCCTACGAGCAGTACTTC.